These 9 T cell receptor beta chains originate from one sample sequenced in a study of blood T cell repertoires in COVID-19. Repertoires were generated with immunoSEQ multiplex PCR, while TCRdb's copy carries only in-frame clones and drops some. The table has about 410,000 clones, 86% seen once; the top ten hold more than 1.4%. Sequences were obtained from peripheral blood. Source of these receptors: a woman aged 25 to 45 with active or convalescent COVID-19.

The gene calls are TRBV7-9 and TRBJ2-7; D unclear. V was pared by 4 bases and J by 6 bases, with 16 bases between. The CDR3 runs 14 residues. CDR1 and CDR2 from the germline V gene are SEHNR and FQNEAQ (reference sequence). CDR3 protein: CASSSTTTTREQYF. The CDR3 region has the DNA TGTGCCAGCAGCTCGACAACAACAACCCGCGAGCAGTACTTC.

The rearrangement links TRBV19 to TRBJ1-3; 12 nucleotides match TRBD1. V trimming: 4 bases; J trimming: 6 bases; junction bases outside the gene matches: 4. The germline gives CDR1 LNHDA, CDR2 SQIVND (reference sequence). This CDR3 is 15 amino acids long. Written as DNA, the CDR3 is TGTGCCAGTAGTACCGGGACAGGGGGCTTAAACACCATATATTTT. Residues: CASSTGTGGLNTIYF.

This sequence joins TRBV3-1 (or the pseudogene TRBV3-2) and TRBJ2-2, with 10 bases that match TRBD1. The CDR3 covers 16 residues. Germline V gene data show CDR1 as LGHDT and CDR2 as YNNKEL (reference sequence). The V segment lost 5 bases and the J segment 5 bases; nucleotides outside the gene matches: 8. As DNA, the CDR3 is TGTGCCAGCAGCATTCCCGGGACAGGGGTTACCGGGGAGCTGTTTTTT. Its protein is CASSIPGTGVTGELFF.

The V gene is TRBV12-3 or TRBV12-4, the J gene TRBJ1-2, with 8 bases lining up with TRBD1. This CDR3 region has 13 residues. V was clipped by 1 base and J by 6 bases; unmatched bases: 1. As DNA, the CDR3 is TGTGCCAGCAGTTTAGGGACAGGGAATGGCTACACCTTC. Its translation: CASSLGTGNGYTF.

The V and J genes are TRBV5-6 and TRBJ1-4; 8 bases line up with TRBD1. The CDR3 runs 15 residues. J was trimmed by 8 bases and V by 3 bases; bases with no gene match: 9. Germline assignment: CDR1 SGHDT and CDR2 YYEEEE. In DNA, the CDR3 is TGTGCCAGCAGCTCATCAGGGGGCGTTTGGGAAAAACTGTTTTTT. It codes for CASSSSGGVWEKLFF.

This clone turned up a few times. V gene TRBV2 combines with J gene TRBJ2-7; 9 bases are shared with TRBD1. Germline values: CDR1 SNHLY, CDR2 FYNNEI. With 7 bases clipped from V and 5 bases from J, the junction kept 6 bases outside the gene matches. This CDR3 contains 13 residues. CDR3 DNA: TGTGCCAGCAACCGGGACAGGGCTAACGAGCAGTACTTC. It translates to CASNRDRANEQYF.

The chain is built from TRBV7-2 and TRBJ2-1; 10 positions match TRBD1. The CDR3 is 16 amino acids. V was clipped by 5 bases and J by 8 bases; unmatched bases: 12. Germline values: CDR1 SGHTA, CDR2 FQGNSA. The CDR3 region has the DNA TGTGCCAGCAGCCAAACCGGGACAGGGGCTCTCGATGAGCAGTTCTTC. Translation gives CASSQTGTGALDEQFF. Full variable domain (outside the CDR3, taken from reference TRBV7-2 and TRBJ2-1): GAGVSQSPSNKVTEKGKDVELRCDPISGHTALYWYRQSLGQGLEFLIYFQGNSAPDKSGLPSDRFSAERTGGSVSTLTIQRTQQEDSAVYLCASSQTGTGALDEQFFGPGTRLTVL.

The rearrangement joins TRBV19 to TRBJ2-1; 10 positions agree with TRBD2. The V gene's germline CDR1 is LNHDA and CDR2 SQIVND (reference sequence). The CDR3 is 20 residues long. The V and J ends lost 5 bases and 3 bases, in that order; junction bases with no gene match: 19. The DNA for the CDR3 is TGTGCCAGTAGTCCCCTAGCGGGGGAAACAAGCCGCTCTAACTACAATGAGCAGTTCTTC. Its translation is CASSPLAGETSRSNYNEQFF.

CDR3 nucleotides: TGTGCCAGCAGACCATTGGGACAGGGAATGAGCTATGGCTACACCTTC. Amino acid sequence: CASRPLGQGMSYGYTF. J is TRBJ1-2 and V is TRBV3-1 (or the pseudogene TRBV3-2), with 9 positions matching TRBD1. Germline V gene sequence: CDR1 LGHDT, CDR2 YNNKEL (reference sequence). The CDR3 length is 16 residues. V shed 6 bases, J shed 4 bases, and the junction held 12 bases outside the gene matches.